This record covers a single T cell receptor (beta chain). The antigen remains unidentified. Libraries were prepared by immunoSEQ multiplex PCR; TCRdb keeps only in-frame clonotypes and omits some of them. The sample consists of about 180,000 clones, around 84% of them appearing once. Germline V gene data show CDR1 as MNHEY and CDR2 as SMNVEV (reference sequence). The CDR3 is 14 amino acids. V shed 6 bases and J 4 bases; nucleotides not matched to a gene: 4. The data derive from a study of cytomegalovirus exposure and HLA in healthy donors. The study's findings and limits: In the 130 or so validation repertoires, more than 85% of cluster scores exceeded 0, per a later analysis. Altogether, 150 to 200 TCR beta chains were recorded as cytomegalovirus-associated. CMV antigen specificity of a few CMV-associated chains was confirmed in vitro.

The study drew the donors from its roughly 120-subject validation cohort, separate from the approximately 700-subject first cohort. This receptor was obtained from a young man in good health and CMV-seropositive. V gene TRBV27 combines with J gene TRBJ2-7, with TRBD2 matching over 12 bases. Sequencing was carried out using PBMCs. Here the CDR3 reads CASRPGTSGYEQYF. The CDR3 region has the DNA TGTGCCAGCAGACCAGGGACTAGCGGGTACGAGCAGTACTTC.